This is a list of T cell receptor beta chains from one sample in a study of blood T cells in healthy people across ages. TCRdb re-analysed the 5' RACE reads in MiXCR, keeping a single row per CDR3 protein. The top ten hold about 4% of the sample, which has around 1,600,000 distinct CDR3 sequences, 35% to 45% seen once. Sample: blood. Every receptor here comes from a woman aged 18-29 years in good health. The CDR3 runs from the conserved cysteine through the conserved F or W. Fields, in order: J gene, D gene, V gene, clone size, CDR3 protein, CDR3 DNA. D genes are given only for firm matches. Size tells how often a clone was seen (once, few, many) or the class of an expanded clone, and some rows leave it out.

j_gene: TRBJ1-2
d_gene: .
v_gene: TRBV7-9
abundance: .
CDR3aa: CASRLADYGYTF
CDR3nt: TGTGCCAGCAGGCTGGCAGACTATGGCTACACCTTC

j_gene: TRBJ2-7
d_gene: TRBD1
v_gene: TRBV9
abundance: .
CDR3aa: CASAKTGDRGREQYF
CDR3nt: TGTGCCAGCGCTAAAACCGGGGACAGGGGGCGCGAGCAGTACTTC

j_gene: TRBJ1-2
d_gene: .
v_gene: TRBV20-1
abundance: few
CDR3aa: CSPYPKTGGTYGYTF
CDR3nt: TGCAGTCCATACCCCAAGACAGGAGGAACCTATGGCTACACCTTC

j_gene: TRBJ2-1
d_gene: .
v_gene: TRBV20-1
abundance: .
CDR3aa: CSAPLRGSYNEQFF
CDR3nt: TGCAGTGCTCCGCTCCGGGGCTCCTACAATGAGCAGTTCTTC

j_gene: TRBJ2-7
d_gene: TRBD2
v_gene: TRBV12-3/TRBV12-4
abundance: .
CDR3aa: CASREGLAGLDEQYF
CDR3nt: TGTGCCAGCAGAGAGGGACTAGCGGGGTTGGATGAGCAGTACTTC

j_gene: TRBJ1-5
d_gene: .
v_gene: TRBV15
abundance: few
CDR3aa: CATSRSGTPDQPQHF
CDR3nt: TGTGCCACCAGCAGGAGCGGGACACCAGATCAGCCCCAGCATTTT

j_gene: TRBJ2-3
d_gene: TRBD1
v_gene: TRBV11-2
abundance: .
CDR3aa: CASSTRPDRADTQYF
CDR3nt: TGTGCCAGCAGCACCCGCCCGGACAGGGCAGATACGCAGTATTTT

j_gene: TRBJ2-7
d_gene: .
v_gene: TRBV7-2
abundance: .
CDR3aa: CASSLAGGSDYEQYF
CDR3nt: TGTGCCAGCAGCTTAGCCGGGGGTTCTGACTACGAGCAGTACTTC

j_gene: TRBJ1-2
d_gene: .
v_gene: TRBV6-2/TRBV6-3
abundance: .
CDR3aa: CASSLQGINSYTF
CDR3nt: TGTGCCAGCAGTCTCCAGGGAATCAATAGCTACACCTTC

j_gene: TRBJ2-7
d_gene: .
v_gene: TRBV9
abundance: few
CDR3aa: CASSVDEQYF
CDR3nt: TGTGCCAGCAGCGTAGACGAGCAGTACTTC

j_gene: TRBJ2-5
d_gene: TRBD2
v_gene: TRBV5-1
abundance: few
CDR3aa: CASSRHLAETQETQYF
CDR3nt: TGCGCCAGCAGCCGGCACCTAGCGGAGACACAAGAGACCCAGTACTTC

j_gene: TRBJ2-5
d_gene: TRBD2
v_gene: TRBV29-1
abundance: many
CDR3aa: CSVDSGGRETQYF
CDR3nt: TGCAGCGTTGATAGCGGGGGTCGGGAGACCCAGTACTTC

j_gene: TRBJ2-7
d_gene: TRBD1
v_gene: TRBV27
abundance: few
CDR3aa: CASSYRQGRVEQYF
CDR3nt: TGTGCCAGCAGCTATCGACAGGGAAGGGTCGAGCAGTACTTC

j_gene: TRBJ2-3
d_gene: TRBD2
v_gene: TRBV5-1
abundance: .
CDR3aa: CASSQSGGITDTQYF
CDR3nt: TGCGCCAGCAGCCAAAGCGGGGGGATCACAGATACGCAGTATTTT

j_gene: TRBJ2-4
d_gene: .
v_gene: TRBV29-1
abundance: few
CDR3aa: CSDPSFLAKNIQYF
CDR3nt: TGCAGTGATCCTTCCTTCTTAGCCAAAAACATTCAGTACTTC

j_gene: TRBJ2-1
d_gene: TRBD2
v_gene: TRBV9
abundance: .
CDR3aa: CASSATSGSAYNEQFF
CDR3nt: TGTGCCAGCAGCGCGACTAGCGGGAGTGCCTACAATGAGCAGTTCTTC

j_gene: TRBJ2-1
d_gene: .
v_gene: TRBV7-2
abundance: .
CDR3aa: CASSLVGHPSYNEQFF
CDR3nt: TGTGCCAGCAGCTTAGTGGGGCACCCCTCCTACAATGAGCAGTTCTTC

j_gene: TRBJ1-1
d_gene: .
v_gene: TRBV7-2
abundance: .
CDR3aa: CASSFRRAALAFF
CDR3nt: TGTGCCAGCAGCTTCCGACGCGCCGCGTTAGCTTTCTTT

j_gene: TRBJ2-3
d_gene: .
v_gene: TRBV4-1
abundance: .
CDR3aa: CASSQGNGPSTDTQYF
CDR3nt: TGCGCCAGCAGCCAAGGTAACGGGCCGAGCACAGATACGCAGTATTTT

j_gene: TRBJ2-3
d_gene: .
v_gene: TRBV4-2
abundance: few
CDR3aa: CASSQVVLSTDTQYF
CDR3nt: TGTGCCAGCAGTCAAGTAGTGTTAAGCACAGATACGCAGTATTTT

j_gene: TRBJ2-7
d_gene: .
v_gene: TRBV7-9
abundance: .
CDR3aa: CASSQYQLTREQYF
CDR3nt: TGTGCCAGCAGCCAATATCAACTAACTCGCGAGCAGTACTTC

j_gene: TRBJ2-7
d_gene: .
v_gene: TRBV12-3/TRBV12-4
abundance: .
CDR3aa: CASNGLTGRQYF
CDR3nt: TGTGCCAGCAATGGTTTAACAGGGCGGCAGTACTTC

j_gene: TRBJ2-7
d_gene: .
v_gene: TRBV29-1
abundance: .
CDR3aa: CSVATQYEQYF
CDR3nt: TGCAGCGTTGCCACCCAATACGAGCAGTACTTC

j_gene: TRBJ2-1
d_gene: TRBD1
v_gene: TRBV6-6
abundance: .
CDR3aa: CASSLDRGSSYEQFF
CDR3nt: TGTGCCAGCAGCCTAGACAGGGGGAGTTCCTACGAGCAGTTCTTC

j_gene: TRBJ1-2
d_gene: .
v_gene: TRBV12-3/TRBV12-4
abundance: .
CDR3aa: CDSSQQDLGYTF
CDR3nt: TGTGACAGCAGTCAACAGGATCTTGGCTACACCTTC

j_gene: TRBJ2-7
d_gene: .
v_gene: TRBV7-2
abundance: .
CDR3aa: CASSPSQHLIYEQYF
CDR3nt: TGTGCCAGCAGCCCTTCCCAACACTTAATCTACGAGCAGTACTTC

j_gene: TRBJ2-1
d_gene: .
v_gene: TRBV4-1
abundance: .
CDR3aa: CASSQDPGNQNEQFF
CDR3nt: TGCGCCAGCAGCCAAGATCCGGGTAACCAGAATGAGCAGTTCTTC

j_gene: TRBJ2-3
d_gene: TRBD2
v_gene: TRBV7-9
abundance: .
CDR3aa: CASISSGSSTDTQYF
CDR3nt: TGTGCCAGCATCAGTAGCGGGAGTAGTACAGATACGCAGTATTTT

j_gene: TRBJ2-7
d_gene: TRBD1
v_gene: TRBV15
abundance: .
CDR3aa: CATSGPGQGGEQYF
CDR3nt: TGTGCCACCAGCGGGCCGGGACAGGGGGGCGAGCAGTACTTC

j_gene: TRBJ2-7
d_gene: .
v_gene: TRBV7-9
abundance: .
CDR3aa: CASSSDLRLWEQYF
CDR3nt: TGTGCCAGCAGCTCGGACCTCCGGCTTTGGGAGCAGTACTTC

j_gene: TRBJ1-4
d_gene: .
v_gene: TRBV12-3/TRBV12-4
abundance: .
CDR3aa: CASSLFEKLFF
CDR3nt: TGTGCCAGCAGTTTATTCGAAAAACTGTTTTTT

j_gene: TRBJ2-2
d_gene: TRBD2
v_gene: TRBV2
abundance: .
CDR3aa: CASSDLAANTGELFF
CDR3nt: TGTGCCAGCAGTGACCTAGCGGCGAACACCGGGGAGCTGTTTTTT

j_gene: TRBJ2-1
d_gene: .
v_gene: TRBV7-7
abundance: few
CDR3aa: CASGPPSTNEQFF
CDR3nt: TGTGCTAGCGGCCCCCCATCTACCAATGAGCAGTTCTTC

j_gene: TRBJ2-1
d_gene: .
v_gene: TRBV10-2
abundance: few
CDR3aa: CASRTSGSEQFF
CDR3nt: TGCGCCAGCAGGACTTCCGGGAGTGAGCAGTTCTTC

j_gene: TRBJ2-5
d_gene: TRBD1
v_gene: TRBV5-1
abundance: .
CDR3aa: CASSLTGASGETQYF
CDR3nt: TGCGCCAGCAGCTTAACAGGGGCAAGTGGGGAGACCCAGTACTTC

j_gene: TRBJ1-1
d_gene: .
v_gene: TRBV4-3
abundance: once
CDR3aa: CASSLKTGTAAKSDTEAFF
CDR3nt: TGCGCCAGCAGTCTCAAAACCGGGACCGCCGCGAAATCGGACACTGAAGCTTTCTTT

j_gene: TRBJ2-7
d_gene: .
v_gene: TRBV6-5
abundance: few
CDR3aa: CASSLGPVSYEQYF
CDR3nt: TGTGCCAGCAGTTTGGGCCCAGTTTCCTACGAGCAGTACTTC

j_gene: TRBJ2-3
d_gene: .
v_gene: TRBV27
abundance: few
CDR3aa: CASRRHYSTDTQYF
CDR3nt: TGTGCCAGCAGAAGACACTATAGCACAGATACGCAGTATTTT

j_gene: TRBJ1-2
d_gene: TRBD1
v_gene: TRBV27
abundance: .
CDR3aa: CASRTRGTGQRGYTF
CDR3nt: TGTGCCAGCAGAACCAGGGGGACAGGGCAGCGGGGCTACACCTTC

j_gene: TRBJ2-1
d_gene: .
v_gene: TRBV2
abundance: .
CDR3aa: CATTRYNEQFF
CDR3nt: TGTGCGACAACGCGTTACAATGAGCAGTTCTTC

j_gene: TRBJ2-1
d_gene: .
v_gene: TRBV30
abundance: .
CDR3aa: CAWSGPVTAWNNEQFF
CDR3nt: TGTGCCTGGAGTGGCCCCGTGACAGCGTGGAACAATGAGCAGTTCTTC

j_gene: TRBJ2-1
d_gene: TRBD2
v_gene: TRBV5-1
abundance: .
CDR3aa: CASSLELAHSYNEQFF
CDR3nt: TGCGCCAGCAGCTTGGAACTAGCGCATTCCTACAATGAGCAGTTCTTC

j_gene: TRBJ1-2
d_gene: .
v_gene: TRBV6-2/TRBV6-3
abundance: .
CDR3aa: CASSYYRAGTGYTF
CDR3nt: TGTGCCAGCAGTTACTACAGGGCGGGGACTGGCTACACCTTC

j_gene: TRBJ1-2
d_gene: .
v_gene: TRBV20-1
abundance: .
CDR3aa: CSALKGAGYTF
CDR3nt: TGCAGTGCACTGAAGGGTGCTGGCTACACCTTC

j_gene: TRBJ2-1
d_gene: .
v_gene: TRBV6-1
abundance: few
CDR3aa: CASPRPGRAPYNEQFF
CDR3nt: TGTGCCAGCCCCAGACCGGGGCGAGCCCCCTACAATGAGCAGTTCTTC

j_gene: TRBJ2-1
d_gene: .
v_gene: TRBV6-2/TRBV6-3
abundance: .
CDR3aa: CASSTTANEQFF
CDR3nt: TGTGCCAGCAGCACGACAGCCAATGAGCAGTTCTTC

j_gene: TRBJ2-1
d_gene: .
v_gene: TRBV5-1
abundance: few
CDR3aa: CASSLGGLKFF
CDR3nt: TGCGCCAGCAGCTTGGGAGGATTAAAGTTCTTC

j_gene: TRBJ2-4
d_gene: .
v_gene: TRBV4-1
abundance: few
CDR3aa: CASSQAPVGLLAKNIQYF
CDR3nt: TGCGCCAGCAGCCAAGCCCCGGTTGGACTGCTAGCCAAAAACATTCAGTACTTC

j_gene: TRBJ1-1
d_gene: .
v_gene: TRBV27
abundance: .
CDR3aa: CACLGGSEAFF
CDR3nt: TGTGCCTGCCTGGGCGGGTCTGAAGCTTTCTTT

j_gene: TRBJ2-1
d_gene: TRBD1
v_gene: TRBV29-1
abundance: many
CDR3aa: CSVGQGGWNEQFF
CDR3nt: TGCAGCGTGGGACAGGGGGGGTGGAATGAGCAGTTCTTC

j_gene: TRBJ2-1
d_gene: .
v_gene: TRBV6-6
abundance: .
CDR3aa: CASSYRARAYHEQFF
CDR3nt: TGTGCCAGCAGTTACCGGGCCAGGGCCTATCATGAGCAGTTCTTC

j_gene: TRBJ2-5
d_gene: .
v_gene: TRBV29-1
abundance: .
CDR3aa: CSVEPGFETQYF
CDR3nt: TGCAGCGTTGAACCGGGATTCGAGACCCAGTACTTC

j_gene: TRBJ1-5
d_gene: .
v_gene: TRBV10-3
abundance: few
CDR3aa: CAISAGRDQPQHF
CDR3nt: TGTGCCATCAGTGCAGGCAGGGATCAGCCCCAGCATTTT

j_gene: TRBJ1-5
d_gene: .
v_gene: TRBV29-1
abundance: few
CDR3aa: CSVTEPNQPQHF
CDR3nt: TGCAGCGTGACAGAACCGAATCAGCCCCAGCATTTT

j_gene: TRBJ2-7
d_gene: .
v_gene: TRBV15
abundance: .
CDR3aa: CATSRDRRGPTYNEQYF
CDR3nt: TGTGCCACCAGCAGAGATCGGCGGGGGCCAACCTACAATGAGCAGTACTTC

j_gene: TRBJ2-1
d_gene: .
v_gene: TRBV29-1
abundance: .
CDR3aa: CSVEGRGLSYNEQFF
CDR3nt: TGCAGCGTTGAAGGGAGGGGACTCTCCTACAATGAGCAGTTCTTC

j_gene: TRBJ2-5
d_gene: .
v_gene: TRBV6-6
abundance: .
CDR3aa: CASRTTHRVNEQYF
CDR3nt: TGTGCCAGCAGGACTACTCATAGGGTCAATGAGCAGTACTTC

j_gene: TRBJ2-3
d_gene: .
v_gene: TRBV9
abundance: once
CDR3aa: CASSVGPVIGTDTQYF
CDR3nt: TGTGCCAGCAGCGTAGGGCCGGTGATCGGGACAGATACGCAGTATTTT

j_gene: TRBJ1-2
d_gene: .
v_gene: TRBV7-6
abundance: .
CDR3aa: CASSLDVGLANYGYTF
CDR3nt: TGTGCCAGCAGCTTAGATGTGGGCCTGGCTAACTATGGCTACACCTTC

j_gene: TRBJ1-2
d_gene: .
v_gene: TRBV29-1
abundance: .
CDR3aa: CSVPVTGFWGYTF
CDR3nt: TGCAGCGTCCCAGTGACAGGCTTCTGGGGCTACACCTTC